This TCR beta chain was documented in a study of blood T cell repertoires in COVID-19. Per the original methods: Researchers report that nucleated cell counts were estimated from reference gene primer amplification. The assay was immunoSEQ multiplex PCR, and TCRdb's table has in-frame clones only and misses some. D and trimming were read from the DNA, whereas the V and J calls and clone size are those reported in that table. The table includes around 160,000 clones, around 82% detected once. The specimen was peripheral blood. The source is a human donor with acute or convalescent COVID-19. The donor label of this sample is uncertain.

The CDR3 DNA sequence: TGTGCCAGCAGCTTTACCAGGGGCACCGGGGAGCTGTTTTTT. This gives the protein CASSFTRGTGELFF. The chain recombines TRBV5-6 with TRBJ2-2, with D possibly matching TRBD1 (6 bases). Trimming stripped 2 bases from V and 4 bases from J, with 9 bases between. Germline CDR1 SGHDT, CDR2 YYEEEE. This CDR3 contains 14 residues.